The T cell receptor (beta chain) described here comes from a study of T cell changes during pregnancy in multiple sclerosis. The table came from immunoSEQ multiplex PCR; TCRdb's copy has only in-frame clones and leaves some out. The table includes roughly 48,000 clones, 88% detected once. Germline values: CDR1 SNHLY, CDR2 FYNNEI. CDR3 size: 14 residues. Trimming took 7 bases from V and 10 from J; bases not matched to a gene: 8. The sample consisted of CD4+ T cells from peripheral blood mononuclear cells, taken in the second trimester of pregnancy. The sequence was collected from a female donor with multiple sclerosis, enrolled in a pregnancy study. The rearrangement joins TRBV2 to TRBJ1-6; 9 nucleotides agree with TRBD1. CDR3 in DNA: TGTGCCAGCATTAAAGACAGGGGGTTCTCACCCCTCCACTTT. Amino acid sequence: CASIKDRGFSPLHF.